This TCR beta chain was identified during a study of cytomegalovirus exposure and HLA in healthy donors. Though nominally healthy at sampling, donors likely had unrecorded immune exposures. PCR involved 60 Vbeta and 13 Jbeta primers. Method: immunoSEQ multiplex PCR; TCRdb's copy keeps in-frame clones and lacks some. In total, the table holds approximately 37,000 clones. Overall study results and limits: There were some public TCRs occurring in many donors, but most TCR sequences were rare.

V shed 7 bases and J shed 0 bases, with 12 bases lying between them. The CDR3 spans 13 residues. Germline V gene data show CDR1 as SQVTM and CDR2 as ANQGSEA. Points on this clone: What it recognizes is unknown.

This clonotype was sampled from a human donor in good health. The chain is built from TRBV29-1 and TRBJ1-1, with D unresolved. Sequencing was done on a sample of PBMCs. The CDR3: CSASLSMNTEAFF. DNA of the CDR3: TGCAGCGCCTCTTTATCTATGAACACTGAAGCTTTCTTT.